A selection of T cell receptor beta chains follows, all from one sample in a study of T cell responses to AZD1222 COVID-19 vaccine. TCRdb's copy holds only in-frame clones and misses some; the assay was immunoSEQ multiplex PCR. The profile shows about 70,000 clones, around nine tenths of them singletons. The sequencing here drew on peripheral blood, taken 28 days after the second AZD1222 dose. These receptors all stem from an adult who received the AZD1222 COVID-19 vaccine. Each CDR3 is given with its conserved first and last residue. D genes are given only for firm matches.

>TRBV5-1|TRBJ2-5|-
CASTRTPTARETQYF
>TRBV29-1|TRBJ1-2|-
CSCLQGSGYTF
>TRBV12-3/TRBV12-4|TRBJ2-1|-
CASSLQVNEQFF
>TRBV10-2|TRBJ2-2|-
CASRPHTGELFF
>TRBV4-3|TRBJ1-2|-
CASSQENYRGYTF
>TRBV6-2/TRBV6-3|TRBJ2-7|TRBD2
CASSYSLAGGPSGTYEQYF
>TRBV6-6|TRBJ2-3|TRBD1
CASSRRGTGGSQDTQYF
>TRBV4-3|TRBJ1-5|-
CASSQATGWSNQPQHF
>TRBV6-6|TRBJ2-1|TRBD2
CASRPGTSSYNEQFF
>TRBV11-3|TRBJ2-1|TRBD2
CASSQGLVEANEQFF
>TRBV27|TRBJ2-7|-
CASSTIHAGAYEQYF
>TRBV11-2|TRBJ1-5|-
CASSRDWSNQPQHF
>TRBV7-2|TRBJ1-5|-
CASSPGQNLNQPQHF
>TRBV6-5|TRBJ1-1|TRBD1
CASRDRGTEAFF
>TRBV29-1|TRBJ1-3|TRBD1
CSVVTHRGTGNTIYF
>TRBV6-5|TRBJ1-1|-
CASSYDFGREAFF
>TRBV9|TRBJ1-4|TRBD1
CASSVQTGFNEKLFF
>TRBV27|TRBJ1-4|TRBD1
CASRIQGKRQGNEKLFF
>TRBV4-3|TRBJ1-1|TRBD1
CASSPGQVTTMNTEAFF
>TRBV7-8|TRBJ1-3|-
CASSYGLGNSGNTIYF
>TRBV18|TRBJ1-4|TRBD1
CASSAMTGVGNEKLFF
>TRBV18|TRBJ2-1|-
CASSLGGPFSSYNEQFF
>TRBV5-1|TRBJ1-1|-
CASSHLTNLNTEAFF
>TRBV11-1|TRBJ2-7|TRBD2
CAIARGGSRHEQYF
>TRBV6-5|TRBJ1-2|-
CASSPRETNYGYTF
>TRBV18|TRBJ1-2|-
CASSPNTAAQGYTF
>TRBV2|TRBJ1-2|-
CASSEGLGVSLGYTF
>TRBV5-8|TRBJ2-3|TRBD2
CASSLGTSTSTDTQYF
>TRBV19|TRBJ2-7|-
CATAASPLISYEQYF
>TRBV9|TRBJ2-2|TRBD1
CASSPIPTGGNDRAGELFF
>TRBV6-6|TRBJ1-2|TRBD1
CASKQGGGYGYTF
>TRBV29-1|TRBJ2-2|-
CSAQWGHGDGELFF
>TRBV19|TRBJ2-3|-
CASSGLDTQYF
>TRBV11-2|TRBJ2-3|-
CASSSTDTQYF
>TRBV7-9|TRBJ1-4|TRBD1
CASSLEQGNEKLFF
>TRBV7-2|TRBJ1-3|-
CASSLGRAGISGNTIYF
>TRBV9|TRBJ1-6|-
CASSSDSPQNSPLHF
>TRBV3-1/TRBV3-2|TRBJ2-5|-
CASSATMTEAQYF
>TRBV7-2|TRBJ1-6|-
CASSFLQETNSPLHF
>TRBV19|TRBJ2-7|TRBD2
CASSRTSGHHEREQYF
>TRBV7-9|TRBJ1-4|TRBD1
CASSSDRGANEKLFF